The present TCR beta chain was sequenced within a study of blood T cell repertoires in COVID-19. For the study at large: The United States, Italy and Spain were the sources of the acute and convalescent COVID-19 samples.

There are 14 residues in the CDR3. The germline V gene encodes CDR1 MNHEY and CDR2 SVGAGI. V lost 2 bases and J lost 4; bases outside the gene matches: 5. In the study's own analysis: Estimated nucleated cell counts came from reference gene primer amplification. TCRdb's copy holds only in-frame clones and misses some; the assay was immunoSEQ multiplex PCR. From that table come the V and J calls and clone size; the DNA was used to work out D and trimming. The sample contains roughly 240,000 clones, approximately 89% of which appear only once. The sample was peripheral blood. The chain employs TRBV6-5 and TRBJ2-7, with TRBD1 identical over 7 bases. The sequence came from a woman in her fifties or sixties who had recovered from COVID-19. The CDR3 coding sequence is TGTGCCAGCAGTTACGACAGGGTCCCATACGAGCAGTACTTC. Amino acid sequence: CASSYDRVPYEQYF.